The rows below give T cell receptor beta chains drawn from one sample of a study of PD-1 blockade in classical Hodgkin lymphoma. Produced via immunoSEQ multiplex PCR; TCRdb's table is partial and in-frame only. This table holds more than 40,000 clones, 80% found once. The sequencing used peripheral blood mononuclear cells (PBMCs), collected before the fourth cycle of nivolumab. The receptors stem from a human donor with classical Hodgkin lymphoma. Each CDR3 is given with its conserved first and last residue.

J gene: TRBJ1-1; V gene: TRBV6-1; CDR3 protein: CASNSGGRVAFF
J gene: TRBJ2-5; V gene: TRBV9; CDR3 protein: CASSQDLGETQYF
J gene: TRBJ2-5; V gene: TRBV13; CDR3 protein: CASSLQGARETQYF
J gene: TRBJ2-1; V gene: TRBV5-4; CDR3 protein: CASSLNGRGGLGNEQFF
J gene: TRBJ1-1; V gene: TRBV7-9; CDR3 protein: CASSLEGGEAFF
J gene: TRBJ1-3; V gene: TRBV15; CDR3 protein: CATSILKEARGYGNTIYF
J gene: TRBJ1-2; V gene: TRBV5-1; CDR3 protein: CASSLGQPNYGYTF
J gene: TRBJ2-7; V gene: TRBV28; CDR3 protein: CASDGGGSSYEQYF
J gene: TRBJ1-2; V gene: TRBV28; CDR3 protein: CASTQGQLYGYTF
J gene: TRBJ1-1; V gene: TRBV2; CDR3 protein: CASSEFETPLTNTEAFF
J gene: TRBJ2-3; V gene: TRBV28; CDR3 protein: CASSLIPSSTDTQYF
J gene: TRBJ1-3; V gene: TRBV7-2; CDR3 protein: CASSLEGPYSGNTIYF
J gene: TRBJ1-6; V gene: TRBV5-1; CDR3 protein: CASSSTYPPGINSPLHF
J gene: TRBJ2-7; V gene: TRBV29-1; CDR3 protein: CSVGVGSDEQYF
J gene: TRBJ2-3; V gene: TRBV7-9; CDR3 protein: CASSLAATGGKYF
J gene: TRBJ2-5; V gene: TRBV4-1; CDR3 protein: CASGSGTGEETQYF
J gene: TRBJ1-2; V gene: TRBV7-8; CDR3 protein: CASSSLTGGMGGYTF
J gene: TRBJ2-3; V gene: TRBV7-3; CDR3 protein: CASSSSGDTQYF
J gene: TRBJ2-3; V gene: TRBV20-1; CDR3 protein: CSASPGDTQYF
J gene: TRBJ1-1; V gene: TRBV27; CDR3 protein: CASSYLPENTEAFF
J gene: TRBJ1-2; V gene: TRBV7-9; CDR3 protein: CASSLVTIGGPGGYTF
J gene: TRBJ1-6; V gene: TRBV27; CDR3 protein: CASSFDVMSYNSPLHF
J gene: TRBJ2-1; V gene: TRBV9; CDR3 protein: CASSPTSGRVDFNEQFF
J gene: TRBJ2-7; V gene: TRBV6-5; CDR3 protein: CASSETREGWQYF